Below are 22 T cell receptor beta chains sequenced from a single sample in a study of T cells in Graves' hyperthyroidism and ophthalmopathy. Using RNA transcripts as the source, TCR beta CDR3 regions were amplified. When the TCR CDR3 underwent first-round RT-PCR, the HTBI primer set was used. A single record per CDR3 protein comes from TCRdb applying MiXCR to the multiplex PCR reads. Of 610,000 or so distinct CDR3 sequences detected, around 45% appear once; the ten largest clones hold around 7.7%. Sequenced input: peripheral blood or thyroid tissue (not recorded which). The receptors were sampled from a young woman with Graves' hyperthyroidism.

Comment on this clonotype: A junction boundary mismatches the germline segment, possibly from a read error. V gene TRBV2 combines with J gene TRBJ2-1; D remains ambiguous. The CDR3 totals 11 residues. CDR1 is SNHLY and CDR2 is FYNNEI in the germline V gene. Written as DNA, the CDR3 is TGTGCCAGCAACGGCGGCAATGTGCAGTTCTTC. Protein: CASNGGNVQFF.

The chain employs TRBV11-3 and TRBJ2-7; D gene unclear. The J call could be wrong; TRBJ2-1 is a better fit for the DNA end. From germline, CDR1 is SGHNT and CDR2 YENEEA. The CDR3 extends over 14 amino acids. CDR3 loop: CASSRDNSYNEQFF. The CDR3 DNA is TGTGCCAGCAGCCGTGACAACTCCTACAATGAGCAGTTCTTC.

This clonotype was detected only a few times. The chain uses TRBV7-9 and TRBJ2-4, with D unclear. V dropped 7 bases and J dropped 8 bases, with 15 bases sitting between them. The CDR3 runs 13 residues. CDR1 and CDR2 from the germline V gene are SEHNR and FQNEAQ (reference sequence). The CDR3 loop is CASTLTRADIQYF. CDR3 bases: TGTGCCAGCACCCTGACACGGGCGGACATTCAGTACTTC.

In its sample, this clonotype was seen a few times. The chain combines TRBV29-1 with TRBJ1-2; TRBD1 matches 8 bases. V was clipped by 4 bases and J by 12 bases; unmatched bases: 7. Per germline, CDR1 SQVTM and CDR2 ANQGSEA. This CDR3 has 11 residues. The CDR3 spells CSVVRGRGNTF. Here the CDR3 DNA reads TGCAGCGTTGTCAGGGGGCGAGGAAACACCTTC.

This clonotype was counted many times. This chain joins TRBV2 and TRBJ2-7, with D possibly TRBD2 on 5 matching bases. CDR3 length: 14 residues. The V end lost 7 bases, the J end lost 1 base, and 14 bases lay between the germline ends. Germline values: CDR1 SNHLY, CDR2 FYNNEI. The CDR3 coding sequence is TGTGCCAGCATTTGGCGGGCCTCATCCTACGAGCAGTACTTC. It codes for CASIWRASSYEQYF.

The J gene is TRBJ1-6, the V gene TRBV18, with a tentative D call TRBD1 (6 bases). Trimming removed 4 bases from V and 8 bases from J, with 18 bases in between. This CDR3 comprises 16 residues. Germline CDR1 and CDR2: KGHSH and LQKENI. CDR3 residues: CASSQRRTANDSPLHF. CDR3 nucleotide sequence: TGTGCCAGCTCACAGCGACGGACAGCTAATGATTCACCCCTCCACTTT.

This clonotype appeared many times. J is TRBJ1-5 and V is TRBV20-1; D is ambiguous. Germline V gene sequence: CDR1 DFQATT, CDR2 SNEGSKA (reference sequence). The length of the CDR3 is 12 residues. Trimming removed 3 bases from V and 5 bases from J, with 8 bases in between. CDR3 DNA: TGCAGTGCTAGGCTGGGAGATCAGCCCCAGCATTTT. Translated, it gives CSARLGDQPQHF.

The rearrangement links TRBV10-3 to TRBJ1-1; D perhaps matches TRBD1 (5 bases). Trimming shortened V by 3 bases and J by 4 bases, and 15 bases separated the two germline ends. The CDR3 is 15 amino acids. Germline loops: CDR1 ENHRY, CDR2 SYGVKD. CDR3 in DNA: TGTGCCATCAGTGATCTCGGGGCGTCAGGCACTGAAGCTTTCTTT. Its translation: CAISDLGASGTEAFF.

In regard to this clonotype: This may be a read error: a much more frequent sequence differs by one nucleotide. CDR3 nucleotides: TGCGCCGGCAGCCAGGGCGGTGCGGGACATTCTTACTACGAGCAGTACTTC. It yields the protein CAGSQGGAGHSYYEQYF. This chain links TRBV7-2 with TRBJ2-7; either TRBD1 or TRBD2 may supply D (6 bases each). CDR3 length: 17 residues. Germline assignment: CDR1 SGHTA and CDR2 FQGNSA.

The chain combines TRBV7-2 with TRBJ2-7; 10 bases match TRBD1. This CDR3 is 15 amino acids long. Germline values: CDR1 SGHTA, CDR2 FQGNSA. V gave up 5 bases and J gave up 5 bases; unmatched junction bases: 9. In DNA form, the CDR3 reads TGTGCCAGCAGCCGGCGACAGGGGGCGTCCAACGAGCAGTACTTC. Its translation: CASSRRQGASNEQYF.

This clonotype has ten or more counts. The chain employs TRBV14 and TRBJ2-7; D perhaps matches TRBD2 (6 bases). Germline values: CDR1 SGHDN, CDR2 FVKESK. The V end was cut by 0 bases, the J end by 3 bases, with 18 bases between. The CDR3 loop spans 17 amino acids. The CDR3 DNA reads as TGTGCCAGCAGCCAAGATCGGGAAAGGGACTCAAGCTACGAGCAGTACTTC. Protein sequence: CASSQDRERDSSYEQYF.

This clonotype has just a few counts. The genes are TRBV18 and TRBJ1-1, with D unclear. V shed 2 bases and J shed 1 base, with 11 bases lying between them. Germline V gene data show CDR1 as KGHSH and CDR2 as LQKENI. The CDR3 length is 15 residues. CDR3 sequence: CASSPAVGGNTEAFF. The DNA of the CDR3 is TGTGCCAGCTCACCAGCGGTGGGAGGGAACACTGAAGCTTTCTTT.

Concerning this clonotype: Sequence at one end of the junction differs from germline and may be a read error. The chain couples TRBV10-3 to TRBJ1-1; no definite D call. Germline CDR1 and CDR2: ENHRY and SYGVKD. CDR3 length equals 12 residues. CDR3 region: CAISDDAGERFF. CDR3 nucleotides: TGTGCCATCAGTGATGACGCGGGTGAGCGGTTCTTC.

CDR3 amino acids: CSLGQGRDQPQHF. The CDR3 bases are TGCAGCCTAGGACAGGGGAGGGACCAGCCCCAGCATTTT. The chain employs TRBV29-1 and TRBJ1-5; 9 nucleotides match TRBD1. V shed 8 bases, J shed 7 bases, and the junction held 9 bases outside the gene matches. CDR3 length: 13 residues. Germline loops: CDR1 SQVTM, CDR2 ANQGSEA.

This clonotype was detected many times. V and J are TRBV7-9 and TRBJ1-4; D is uncertain. From germline, CDR1 is SEHNR and CDR2 FQNEAQ (reference sequence). V was trimmed by 7 bases and J by 6 bases, leaving 6 bases between them. The CDR3 loop spans 11 amino acids. The CDR3 reads CASTMDEKLFF. The CDR3 nucleotides are TGTGCCAGCACCATGGATGAAAAACTGTTTTTT.

With regard to this clonotype: No conserved phenylalanine or tryptophan is present at the end of the CDR3, so a read error is the likely explanation. The DNA is left out, because the CDR3 cannot be placed on it with certainty; the CDR3 is given as TCRdb lists it. The chain links TRBV20-1 to TRBJ2-6; the table's D gene call, TRBD1, was not cross checked with the DNA. The CDR3 spans 14 residues, counting both ends. CDR1 and CDR2 from the germline V gene are DFQATT and SNEGSKA (reference sequence). The CDR3 loop is CSARDGGWGQRPDH.

This clonotype was counted many times. This chain connects TRBV27 to TRBJ2-7; perhaps D is TRBD1 or TRBD2 (6 bases each). CDR3 size: 13 residues. Trimming took 5 bases from V and 3 from J, leaving 11 bases between them. CDR1 and CDR2 from the germline V gene are MNHEY and SMNVEV (reference sequence). CDR3 sequence (DNA): TGTGCCAGCAGTCACGGGGGCAACTACGAGCAGTACTTC. Its protein product is CASSHGGNYEQYF.

This clonotype has just a few counts. The chain has TRBV4-1 and TRBJ1-4, with unresolved D. The germline V gene encodes CDR1 MGHRA and CDR2 YSYEKL. The CDR3 contains 16 residues. The V end was cut by 0 bases, the J end by 5 bases, with 13 bases between. Here the CDR3 DNA reads TGCGCCAGCAGCCAAGATTTACGCAGCAGGAATGAAAAACTGTTTTTT. This gives the protein CASSQDLRSRNEKLFF.

The table lists this clonotype with many counts. The chain combines TRBV27 with TRBJ2-7; 10 nucleotides agree with TRBD2. The CDR3 is 14 amino acids. V lost 3 bases, J lost 4 bases, and 3 bases stayed unmatched. CDR1 is MNHEY, CDR2 SMNVEV, per germline (reference sequence). CDR3 loop: CASSFSSGRYEQYF. In DNA, the CDR3 is TGTGCCAGCAGTTTTTCTAGCGGGAGATACGAGCAGTACTTC.

The J gene is TRBJ2-5, the V gene TRBV24-1; a weak D match, TRBD2 (5 bases). Trimming left V 5 bases short and J 5 bases short, with 11 bases between. This CDR3 contains 13 residues. CDR1 KGHDR and CDR2 SFDVKD come from the germline V gene. In DNA, the CDR3 is TGTGCCACCAGTGTGAGGGTGAATGAGACCCAGTACTTC. It yields the protein CATSVRVNETQYF.

This clonotype was seen repeatedly, ten times or more. The chain couples TRBV7-9 to TRBJ2-5; 15 bases line up with TRBD2. The trim removed 1 base at V and 4 bases at J, leaving 4 bases unmatched. The V gene's germline CDR1 is SEHNR and CDR2 FQNEAQ (reference sequence). The CDR3 contains 17 residues. CDR3 sequence: CASSLGGLAGGRETQYF. The DNA of the CDR3 is TGTGCCAGCAGCTTAGGAGGACTAGCGGGAGGGAGAGAGACCCAGTACTTC.

The chain combines TRBV7-2 with TRBJ2-3; perhaps TRBD2 as D (5 bases). Looked up from germline, CDR1 is SGHTA and CDR2 is FQGNSA. The V end lost 3 bases, the J end lost 1 base, and 11 bases lay between the germline ends. The CDR3 spans 15 residues. The CDR3 sequence is CASSFEGAGTDTQYF. The CDR3 DNA reads TGTGCCAGCAGCTTCGAGGGAGCAGGCACAGATACGCAGTATTTT.